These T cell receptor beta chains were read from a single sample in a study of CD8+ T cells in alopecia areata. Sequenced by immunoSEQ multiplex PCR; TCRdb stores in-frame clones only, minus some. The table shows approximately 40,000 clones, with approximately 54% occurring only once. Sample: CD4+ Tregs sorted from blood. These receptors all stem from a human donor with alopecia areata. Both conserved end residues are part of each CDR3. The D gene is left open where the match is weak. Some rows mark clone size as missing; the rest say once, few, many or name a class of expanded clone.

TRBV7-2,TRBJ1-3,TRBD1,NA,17,TGTGCCAGCAGCTTAGTTATTGGGACAGACTCTGGAAACACCATATATTTT,CASSLVIGTDSGNTIYF
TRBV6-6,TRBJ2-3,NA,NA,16,TGTGCCAGCAGTTACTTTAGTATCCAGAGGGGAGATACGCAGTATTTT,CASSYFSIQRGDTQYF
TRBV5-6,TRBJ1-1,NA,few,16,TGTGCCAGCAGCGGAAAGCGGACCCACATGAACACTGAAGCTTTCTTT,CASSGKRTHMNTEAFF
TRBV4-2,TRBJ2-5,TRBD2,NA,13,TGTGCCAGCAGCCCTGGGACTACGAGTAACCAGTACTTC,CASSPGTTSNQYF
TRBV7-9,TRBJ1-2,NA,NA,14,TGTGCCAGCAGCCCAAGACGGACAGCCTATGGCTACACCTTC,CASSPRRTAYGYTF
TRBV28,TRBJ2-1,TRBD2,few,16,TGTGCCAGCAGTTTACCGGGCCTAGCGGGTTACAATGAGCAGTTCTTC,CASSLPGLAGYNEQFF
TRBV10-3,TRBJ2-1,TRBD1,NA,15,TGTGCCACTGGAGGACAGGGGGCCCTTTACAATGAGCAGTTCTTC,CATGGQGALYNEQFF
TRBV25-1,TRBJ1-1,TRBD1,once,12,TGTGCCAGCCGAGCAGTACAGGGGAGGATTGGATTT,CASRAVQGRIGF
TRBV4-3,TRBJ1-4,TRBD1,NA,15,TGCGCCAGCAGCCATGGGGGACAGGGTAATGAAAAACTGTTTTTT,CASSHGGQGNEKLFF
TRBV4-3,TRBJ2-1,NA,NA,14,TGCGCCAGCAGCCAAGAAAGTCGGGTCTCCCCTCAGTTCTTC,CASSQESRVSPQFF
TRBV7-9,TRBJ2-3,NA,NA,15,TGTGCCAGCAGCTCTAGGGGGGCTGGGGCAGATACGCAGTATTTT,CASSSRGAGADTQYF
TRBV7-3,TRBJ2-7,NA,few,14,TGTGCCAGCAGCTTACGGGGTGGGACCTACGAGCAGTACTTC,CASSLRGGTYEQYF
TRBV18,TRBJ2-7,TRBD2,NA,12,TGTGCCAGCTCACCGGGGGGGTCGGAGCAGTACTTC,CASSPGGSEQYF
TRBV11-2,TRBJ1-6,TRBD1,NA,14,TGTGCCAGCAGCTGGCGGCAGGGGGACGGACCCCTCCACTTT,CASSWRQGDGPLHF
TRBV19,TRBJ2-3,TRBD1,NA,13,TGTGCCGTCCGGGACAGGGGCACAGATACGCAGTATTTT,CAVRDRGTDTQYF
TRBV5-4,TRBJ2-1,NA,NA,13,TGTGCCAGCAGCTCCGGGACTCAAAATGAGCAGTTCTTC,CASSSGTQNEQFF
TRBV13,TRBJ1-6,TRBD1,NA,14,TGTGCCAGCAGATCACAGGGGACCGATTCACCCCTCCACTTT,CASRSQGTDSPLHF
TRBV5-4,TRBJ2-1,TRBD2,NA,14,TGTGCCAGCAGCCGCGCGGCTAGCGGGAGCAACGAGTTCTTC,CASSRAASGSNEFF
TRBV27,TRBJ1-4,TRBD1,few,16,TGTGCCAGCAGTGGGACAGGGGGCCTCCCTAATGAAAAACTGTTTTTT,CASSGTGGLPNEKLFF
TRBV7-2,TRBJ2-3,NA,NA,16,TGTGCCAGCAGCTTACAGGGGATTGGCCACACAGATACGCAGTATTTT,CASSLQGIGHTDTQYF
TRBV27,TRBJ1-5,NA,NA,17,TGTGCCAGCAGCCTCCACGGGGCGGGATATAGCAATCAGCCCCAGCATTTT,CASSLHGAGYSNQPQHF
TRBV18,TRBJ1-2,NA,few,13,TGTGCCAGCTCACCACCGGGGTACTATGGCTACACCTTC,CASSPPGYYGYTF
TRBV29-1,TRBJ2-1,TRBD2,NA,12,TGCAGCGTTGCTCCGGGACTAGCAGCATCGTTCTTC,CSVAPGLAASFF
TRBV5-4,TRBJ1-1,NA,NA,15,TGTGCCAGCAGCTTGGCCCCGACAACGAACACTGAAGCTTTCTTT,CASSLAPTTNTEAFF
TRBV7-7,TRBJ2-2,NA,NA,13,TGTGCTAGCAGCCCACAGGGACCCGGGGAGCTGTTTTTT,CASSPQGPGELFF
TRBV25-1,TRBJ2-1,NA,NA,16,TGTGCCAGCAGTACCACCGTGCCCAGACAAAACAATGAGCAGTTCTTC,CASSTTVPRQNNEQFF
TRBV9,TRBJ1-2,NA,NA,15,TGTGCCAGCAGCGTAGCGGAGGGGCCCACCTATGGCTACACCTTC,CASSVAEGPTYGYTF
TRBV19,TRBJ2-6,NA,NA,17,TGTGCCAGTGCCCGAACAGGGAACCCATCTGGGGCCAACGTCCTGACTTTC,CASARTGNPSGANVLTF
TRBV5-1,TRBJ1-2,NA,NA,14,TGCGCCAGCAGCTTGGTTGTGGGCCCCTATGGCTACACCTTC,CASSLVVGPYGYTF
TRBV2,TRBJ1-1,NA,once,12,TGTGCCAGCAGTGGGGCAGGGCTTAAAGCTTTCTTT,CASSGAGLKAFF
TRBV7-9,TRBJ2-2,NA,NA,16,TGTGCCAGCAGCCCTGGTTTAGGGACGACCACCGGGGAGCTGTTTTTT,CASSPGLGTTTGELFF